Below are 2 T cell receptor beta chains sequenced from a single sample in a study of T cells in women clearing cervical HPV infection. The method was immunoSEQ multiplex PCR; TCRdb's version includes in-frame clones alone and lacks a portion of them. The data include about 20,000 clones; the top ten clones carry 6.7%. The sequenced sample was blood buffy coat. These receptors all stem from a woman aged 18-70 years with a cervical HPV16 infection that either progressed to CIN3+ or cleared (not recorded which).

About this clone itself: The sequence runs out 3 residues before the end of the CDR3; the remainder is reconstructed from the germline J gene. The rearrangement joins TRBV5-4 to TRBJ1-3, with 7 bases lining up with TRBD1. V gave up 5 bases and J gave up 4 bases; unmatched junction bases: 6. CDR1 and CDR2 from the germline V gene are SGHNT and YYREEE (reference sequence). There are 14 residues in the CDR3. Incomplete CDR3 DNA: TGTGCCAGCAGTACGACAGGGCCAGGAAACACC. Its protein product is CASSTTGPGNT. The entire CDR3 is CASSTTGPGNTIYF.

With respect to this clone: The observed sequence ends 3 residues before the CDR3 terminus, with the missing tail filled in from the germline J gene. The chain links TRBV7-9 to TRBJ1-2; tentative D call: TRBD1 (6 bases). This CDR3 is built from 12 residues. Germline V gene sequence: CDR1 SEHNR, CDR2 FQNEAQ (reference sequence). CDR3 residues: CASSYPRGDYTF. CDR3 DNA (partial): TGTGCCAGCAGCTACCCCAGGGGCGAC. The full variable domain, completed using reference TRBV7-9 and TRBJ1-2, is DTGVSQNPRHKITKRGQNVTFRCDPISEHNRLYWYRQTLGQGPEFLTYFQNEAQLEKSRLLSDRFSAERPKGSFSTLEIQRTEQGDSAMYLCASSYPRGDYTFGSGTRLTVV.